These T cell receptor beta chains were read from a single sample in a study of cytomegalovirus exposure and HLA in healthy donors. Repertoires were generated with immunoSEQ multiplex PCR, while TCRdb's copy carries only in-frame clones and drops some. Of some 140,000 clones listed, about four fifths are singletons. The sequencing input was PBMCs. Receptor source: a female donor in good health and CMV-seronegative. CDR3s include the opening cysteine and the closing phenylalanine or tryptophan. A D gene is named only where the DNA matches it firmly. Not all rows give a size; the values are once, few, many and, for expanded clones, a class.

abundance: NA
v_gene: TRBV20-1
d_gene: TRBD2
j_gene: TRBJ2-2
CDR3aa: CRREGTGELFF
CDR3nt: TGCAGGAGGGAGGGCACCGGGGAGCTGTTTTTT

abundance: NA
v_gene: TRBV27
d_gene: NA
j_gene: TRBJ2-3
CDR3aa: CASRLQGGNTDTQYF
CDR3nt: TGTGCCAGCAGGCTACAGGGTGGAAACACAGATACGCAGTATTTT

abundance: few
v_gene: TRBV18
d_gene: NA
j_gene: TRBJ2-7
CDR3aa: CASSRGAGGMDEQYF
CDR3nt: TGTGCCAGCTCCCGGGGGGCAGGGGGCATGGACGAGCAGTACTTC

abundance: NA
v_gene: TRBV5-1
d_gene: NA
j_gene: TRBJ2-2
CDR3aa: CASSLGGTGELFF
CDR3nt: TGCGCCAGCAGCTTGGGAGGCACCGGGGAGCTGTTTTTT

abundance: few
v_gene: TRBV5-4
d_gene: NA
j_gene: TRBJ2-1
CDR3aa: CASSLSLVSGNSYNEQFF
CDR3nt: TGTGCCAGCAGCTTGTCCCTGGTCAGCGGAAACTCCTACAATGAGCAGTTCTTC

abundance: NA
v_gene: TRBV6-7
d_gene: TRBD1
j_gene: TRBJ1-1
CDR3aa: CASSYSPTGGSEAFF
CDR3nt: TGTGCCAGCAGTTACTCCCCGACAGGGGGCTCTGAAGCTTTCTTT

abundance: NA
v_gene: TRBV7-6
d_gene: NA
j_gene: TRBJ1-3
CDR3aa: CASSLGGGPGNTIYF
CDR3nt: TGTGCCAGCAGCTTAGGCGGGGGCCCTGGAAACACCATATATTTT

abundance: NA
v_gene: TRBV9
d_gene: NA
j_gene: TRBJ2-1
CDR3aa: CASSVVPLATSYNEQFF
CDR3nt: TGTGCCAGCAGCGTAGTCCCCCTAGCAACCTCCTACAATGAGCAGTTCTTC

abundance: NA
v_gene: TRBV6-5
d_gene: NA
j_gene: TRBJ1-2
CDR3aa: CASSSNPRRPGYTF
CDR3nt: TGTGCCAGCAGTTCGAACCCAAGGCGGCCCGGCTACACCTTC

abundance: NA
v_gene: TRBV6-7
d_gene: NA
j_gene: TRBJ2-5
CDR3aa: CASICGGPLPKTQYF
CDR3nt: TGTGCCAGCATCTGCGGGGGCCCGCTTCCGAAGACCCAGTACTTC

abundance: few
v_gene: TRBV29-1
d_gene: NA
j_gene: TRBJ1-1
CDR3aa: CSARVNTEAFF
CDR3nt: TGCAGCGCCAGGGTGAACACTGAAGCTTTCTTT

abundance: NA
v_gene: TRBV5-1
d_gene: NA
j_gene: TRBJ1-1
CDR3aa: CASTRGGTEAFF
CDR3nt: TGCGCCAGCACGCGCGGGGGAACTGAAGCTTTCTTT

abundance: NA
v_gene: TRBV7-9
d_gene: NA
j_gene: TRBJ1-2
CDR3aa: CASSLDGGYGYTF
CDR3nt: TGTGCCAGCAGCTTAGATGGAGGCTATGGCTACACCTTC

abundance: NA
v_gene: TRBV7-7
d_gene: NA
j_gene: TRBJ2-5
CDR3aa: CASSPRLGETQYF
CDR3nt: TGTGCTAGCAGCCCCAGACTAGGAGAGACCCAGTACTTC

abundance: NA
v_gene: TRBV6-6
d_gene: TRBD1
j_gene: TRBJ1-2
CDR3aa: CASSYRDSPVNYGYTF
CDR3nt: TGTGCCAGCAGTTACAGGGACAGTCCGGTGAACTATGGCTACACCTTC

abundance: NA
v_gene: TRBV7-6
d_gene: NA
j_gene: TRBJ1-5
CDR3aa: CASSRDTSNQPQHF
CDR3nt: TGTGCCAGCAGCCGTGACACTAGCAATCAGCCCCAGCATTTT

abundance: once
v_gene: TRBV9
d_gene: TRBD2
j_gene: TRBJ2-7
CDR3aa: CASSEGLANSYEQYF
CDR3nt: TGTGCCAGCAGCGAGGGACTAGCGAACTCCTACGAGCAGTACTTC

abundance: NA
v_gene: TRBV27
d_gene: NA
j_gene: TRBJ1-3
CDR3aa: CASSRGSHSGNTIYF
CDR3nt: TGTGCCAGCAGTCGGGGGTCGCACTCTGGAAACACCATATATTTT

abundance: many
v_gene: TRBV5-4
d_gene: TRBD1
j_gene: TRBJ1-2
CDR3aa: CASSLGQGGYYGYTF
CDR3nt: TGTGCCAGCAGCTTAGGACAGGGTGGATACTATGGCTACACCTTC

abundance: NA
v_gene: TRBV27
d_gene: NA
j_gene: TRBJ1-5
CDR3aa: CASSLNGQGNQPQHF
CDR3nt: TGTGCCAGCAGTTTAAACGGGCAGGGTAATCAGCCCCAGCATTTT

abundance: NA
v_gene: TRBV4-1
d_gene: NA
j_gene: TRBJ1-5
CDR3aa: CASSQDEVRQPQHF
CDR3nt: TGCGCCAGCAGCCAAGATGAGGTGAGGCAGCCCCAGCATTTT

abundance: few
v_gene: TRBV5-1
d_gene: TRBD1
j_gene: TRBJ1-6
CDR3aa: CASSTSDREPLHF
CDR3nt: TGCGCCAGCAGCACGTCGGACAGGGAACCCCTCCACTTT

abundance: NA
v_gene: TRBV5-6
d_gene: NA
j_gene: TRBJ1-2
CDR3aa: CASTMGGVRYGYTF
CDR3nt: TGTGCCAGCACCATGGGAGGCGTTCGATATGGCTACACCTTC

abundance: NA
v_gene: TRBV4-1
d_gene: TRBD1
j_gene: TRBJ1-5
CDR3aa: CASSQETGMPNQPQHF
CDR3nt: TGCGCCAGCAGCCAAGAGACAGGGATGCCCAATCAGCCCCAGCATTTT

abundance: NA
v_gene: TRBV2
d_gene: NA
j_gene: TRBJ2-5
CDR3aa: CASSAGSTQETQYF
CDR3nt: TGTGCCAGCAGTGCCGGGTCTACCCAAGAGACCCAGTACTTC

abundance: once
v_gene: TRBV2
d_gene: NA
j_gene: TRBJ1-5
CDR3aa: CASSPGREPQHF
CDR3nt: TGTGCCAGCAGTCCCGGCAGGGAGCCCCAGCATTTT

abundance: NA
v_gene: TRBV7-2
d_gene: NA
j_gene: TRBJ2-7
CDR3aa: CASSLAGTYEQYF
CDR3nt: TGTGCCAGCAGCTTAGCCGGGACCTACGAGCAGTACTTC

abundance: NA
v_gene: TRBV7-2
d_gene: NA
j_gene: TRBJ2-3
CDR3aa: CASSLGLAPDTQYF
CDR3nt: TGTGCCAGCAGCTTAGGGCTGGCACCAGATACGCAGTATTTT

abundance: NA
v_gene: TRBV28
d_gene: TRBD2
j_gene: TRBJ2-7
CDR3aa: CASSPALAGYYYEQYF
CDR3nt: TGTGCCAGCAGTCCTGCTTTAGCGGGTTACTACTACGAGCAGTACTTC

abundance: NA
v_gene: TRBV29-1
d_gene: NA
j_gene: TRBJ1-2
CDR3aa: CSGEQGRSYTF
CDR3nt: TGCAGCGGTGAACAGGGCAGGAGCTACACCTTC

abundance: NA
v_gene: TRBV5-1
d_gene: NA
j_gene: TRBJ2-5
CDR3aa: CASQPGSVETQYF
CDR3nt: TGCGCTAGCCAGCCCGGGAGCGTCGAGACCCAGTACTTC

abundance: few
v_gene: TRBV5-1
d_gene: NA
j_gene: TRBJ1-1
CDR3aa: CASSLLDIKNTEAFF
CDR3nt: TGCGCCAGCAGCTTGCTGGACATTAAGAACACTGAAGCTTTCTTT

abundance: few
v_gene: TRBV27
d_gene: TRBD2
j_gene: TRBJ2-7
CDR3aa: CASRWSSGGGYEQYF
CDR3nt: TGTGCCAGCAGATGGTCTAGCGGGGGTGGCTACGAGCAGTACTTC

abundance: NA
v_gene: TRBV30
d_gene: TRBD1
j_gene: TRBJ1-5
CDR3aa: CAWSVGTGGNQPQHF
CDR3nt: TGTGCCTGGAGTGTGGGGACAGGGGGCAATCAGCCCCAGCATTTT

abundance: once
v_gene: TRBV5-1
d_gene: NA
j_gene: TRBJ2-3
CDR3aa: CASSLDSVSDTQYF
CDR3nt: TGCGCCAGCAGCTTGGATTCAGTCTCAGATACGCAGTATTTT

abundance: NA
v_gene: TRBV27
d_gene: TRBD1
j_gene: TRBJ1-2
CDR3aa: CAISVFRQGFDYGYTF
CDR3nt: TGTGCCATCTCAGTTTTTAGACAGGGATTCGACTATGGCTACACCTTC

abundance: NA
v_gene: TRBV18
d_gene: NA
j_gene: TRBJ2-7
CDR3aa: CASSLGGAEQYF
CDR3nt: TGTGCCAGCTCTCTCGGGGGAGCCGAGCAGTACTTC

abundance: NA
v_gene: TRBV6-4
d_gene: TRBD2
j_gene: TRBJ2-1
CDR3aa: CASSRLAGEGHEQFF
CDR3nt: TGTGCCAGCAGTCGACTAGCGGGGGAGGGTCATGAGCAGTTCTTC

abundance: NA
v_gene: TRBV10-3
d_gene: TRBD1
j_gene: TRBJ2-7
CDR3aa: CAISSGGEQYF
CDR3nt: TGTGCCATCAGTTCAGGGGGAGAGCAGTACTTC

abundance: NA
v_gene: TRBV6-1
d_gene: NA
j_gene: TRBJ2-7
CDR3aa: CASTGVYEQYF
CDR3nt: TGTGCCAGCACCGGGGTCTACGAGCAGTACTTC

abundance: NA
v_gene: TRBV5-6
d_gene: TRBD1
j_gene: TRBJ1-1
CDR3aa: CASSLQTGVRNTEAFF
CDR3nt: TGTGCCAGCAGCTTGCAGACAGGGGTTCGGAACACTGAAGCTTTCTTT

abundance: NA
v_gene: TRBV28
d_gene: TRBD2
j_gene: TRBJ2-3
CDR3aa: CASSLGTLGGDTQYF
CDR3nt: TGTGCCAGCAGTTTAGGGACCCTCGGGGGGGATACGCAGTATTTT

abundance: NA
v_gene: TRBV4-3
d_gene: TRBD1
j_gene: TRBJ2-7
CDR3aa: CASSLGPGQSYEQYF
CDR3nt: TGCGCCAGCAGCCTGGGACCGGGACAGTCCTACGAGCAGTACTTC

abundance: NA
v_gene: TRBV29-1
d_gene: NA
j_gene: TRBJ2-7
CDR3aa: CSVEGSSYEQYF
CDR3nt: TGCAGCGTTGAAGGGAGCTCCTACGAGCAGTACTTC

abundance: NA
v_gene: TRBV11-2
d_gene: TRBD1
j_gene: TRBJ2-2
CDR3aa: CASSLDGRGLVTGELFF
CDR3nt: TGTGCCAGCAGCTTAGATGGCAGGGGGCTAGTCACCGGGGAGCTGTTTTTT

abundance: NA
v_gene: TRBV5-4
d_gene: TRBD1
j_gene: TRBJ2-7
CDR3aa: CASSSDRGDEQYF
CDR3nt: TGTGCCAGCAGCTCGGACAGGGGCGACGAGCAGTACTTC

abundance: few
v_gene: TRBV19
d_gene: NA
j_gene: TRBJ1-1
CDR3aa: CASSILRNTEAFF
CDR3nt: TGTGCCAGTAGTATTCTTCGGAACACTGAAGCTTTCTTT

abundance: NA
v_gene: TRBV6-5
d_gene: TRBD1
j_gene: TRBJ1-1
CDR3aa: CASRLMEGANTEAFF
CDR3nt: TGTGCCAGCAGGCTCATGGAGGGGGCCAACACTGAAGCTTTCTTT

abundance: NA
v_gene: TRBV4-3
d_gene: TRBD1
j_gene: TRBJ1-2
CDR3aa: CASSQGLRTGQGGGYTF
CDR3nt: TGCGCCAGCAGCCAAGGGCTCCGGACGGGACAGGGGGGTGGCTACACCTTC

abundance: NA
v_gene: TRBV11-3
d_gene: NA
j_gene: TRBJ2-3
CDR3aa: CASSLDKRRRTDTQYF
CDR3nt: TGTGCCAGCAGCTTAGATAAGCGGAGGCGCACAGATACGCAGTATTTT

abundance: NA
v_gene: TRBV4-3
d_gene: NA
j_gene: TRBJ1-3
CDR3aa: CASRGGPGNTIYF
CDR3nt: TGCGCCAGCAGGGGGGGGCCCGGAAACACCATATATTTT

abundance: NA
v_gene: TRBV16
d_gene: TRBD1
j_gene: TRBJ1-1
CDR3aa: CASSQSLKGAGYTEAFF
CDR3nt: TGTGCCAGCAGCCAATCATTAAAGGGGGCAGGGTACACTGAAGCTTTCTTT

abundance: NA
v_gene: TRBV4-3
d_gene: NA
j_gene: TRBJ2-3
CDR3aa: CASSQPTGGRVTLPDTQYF
CDR3nt: TGCGCCAGCAGCCAACCCACCGGCGGGCGGGTCACCCTCCCAGATACGCAGTATTTT

abundance: NA
v_gene: TRBV7-9
d_gene: NA
j_gene: TRBJ2-3
CDR3aa: CSSSPVSDTQYF
CDR3nt: TGTTCCAGCAGCCCCGTATCAGATACGCAGTATTTT

abundance: few
v_gene: TRBV21-1
d_gene: NA
j_gene: TRBJ1-1
CDR3aa: CASSPMNTEAFF
CDR3nt: TGTGCCAGCAGTCCCATGAACACTGAAGCTTTCTTT